The 22 T cell receptor beta chains below all came from one sample that was sequenced in a study of shared clonotypes between healthy human individuals (dated by TCRdb to 2019 to 2021). The method was the immunoSEQ multiplex PCR assay. The source is immuneACCESS, and TCRdb retained only in-frame sequences with V and J called. Part of the clones is not carried over; for the studies checked, unresolved V genes explain less than half of this, and the remainder is unexplained. The sample yields over 2 million clones; roughly 90% were counted once. The top ten constitute approximately 0.39% of the sample. Sequencing was carried out using naive CD4+ T cells from PBMCs. The cell subset or site label corresponds to: CD45RA+ positively selected. All receptors come from a man in his late teens or twenties in good health. Some clones in this sample may be carry-over from other donors' samples.

The chain has TRBV5-1 and TRBJ1-1, with D possibly matching TRBD1 (5 bases). CDR1 is SGHRS, CDR2 YFSETQ, per germline. V lost 2 bases to trimming and J lost 1 base, with 12 bases between them. CDR3 length: 15 amino acids. The CDR3 sequence is CASSFVAGRNTEAFF. For the CDR3, the DNA is TGCGCCAGCAGCTTTGTGGCAGGGAGGAACACTGAAGCTTTCTTT.

The chain recombines TRBV6-5 with TRBJ2-7, with a weak D call TRBD2 (6 bases). Trimming removed 0 bases at V and 3 bases at J, with 12 bases between. This CDR3 contains 15 residues. Germline assignment: CDR1 MNHEY and CDR2 SVGAGI. The CDR3 loop is CASSYSGGINYEQYF. The CDR3 DNA reads as TGTGCCAGCAGTTACTCGGGAGGAATCAACTACGAGCAGTACTTC.

The gene calls are TRBV28 and TRBJ2-1, with 11 bases matching TRBD2. V gave up 6 bases and J gave up 6 bases; unmatched junction bases: 7. Germline CDR1 reads MDHEN; CDR2 reads SYDVKM. The CDR3 has 15 amino acids. CDR3 sequence (DNA): TGTGCCAGCAGGGAACTAGCGGGGGCCCCCAATGAGCAGTTCTTC. Encoded protein: CASRELAGAPNEQFF.

V gene TRBV5-6 combines with J gene TRBJ2-5; TRBD1 might be the D (6 bases). CDR3 length equals 14 residues. V dropped 4 bases and J dropped 4 bases, with 14 bases sitting between them. Germline CDR1 and CDR2: SGHDT and YYEEEE. The CDR3 DNA reads TGTGCCAGCAGCCGCGGGTGGGGGCCAGAGACCCAGTACTTC. This encodes CASSRGWGPETQYF.

The genes are TRBV4-2 and TRBJ2-7, with a tentative D call TRBD1 (5 bases). The CDR3 is made up of 15 amino acids. CDR1 is LGHNA, CDR2 YNFKEQ, per germline. With 0 bases removed from V and 3 bases from J, the gap between germline ends came to 12 bases. In nucleotides, the CDR3 is TGTGCCAGCAGCCAAGATCGTAGGGGCCTCTACGAGCAGTACTTC. This gives the protein CASSQDRRGLYEQYF.

The count of this clone is one. V and J are TRBV11-2 and TRBJ2-1; D unclear. The V gene's germline CDR1 is SGHAT and CDR2 FQNNGV. Trimming took off 1 base at V and 6 bases at J, with 13 bases between the two ends. The CDR3 totals 15 residues. The CDR3 is CASSLVDSPANEQFF. The DNA for the CDR3 is TGTGCCAGCAGCTTAGTAGACTCCCCCGCCAATGAGCAGTTCTTC.

The chain couples TRBV27 to TRBJ1-5; D remains ambiguous. V was clipped by 6 bases and J by 7 bases, with 10 bases between them. CDR3 length: 12 amino acids. In germline, CDR1 is MNHEY, CDR2 SMNVEV (reference sequence). CDR3 residues: CASRMHGQPQHF. CDR3 sequence (DNA): TGTGCCAGCAGGATGCATGGACAGCCCCAGCATTTT.

The chain employs TRBV6-6 and TRBJ2-1, with 11 bases matching TRBD2. Per the germline V gene, CDR1 is MNHNY and CDR2 is SVGAGI (reference sequence). The CDR3 loop spans 12 amino acids. J lost 12 bases, V lost 7 bases, and 5 bases had no gene match. Here the CDR3 DNA reads TGTGCCAGCACCCTCACTAGCGGGAGGCAGTTCTTC. Its protein product is CASTLTSGRQFF.

This clone has more than one count but fewer than ten. The chain joins TRBV7-6 to TRBJ1-5; D remains ambiguous. CDR3 length: 12 amino acids. Germline CDR1 SGHVS, CDR2 FNYEAQ. Trimming removed 3 bases from V and 7 bases from J, with 7 bases in between. The CDR3, as DNA: TGTGCCAGCAGCTTCCCGGGCCAGCCCCAGCATTTT. This sequence encodes CASSFPGQPQHF.

Here the CDR3 DNA reads TGTGCCAGCAGTTTAGGGGGACAGGGGCCCCACGAGCAGTACTTC. Its translation is CASSLGGQGPHEQYF. The chain uses TRBV28 and TRBJ2-7; 10 nucleotides agree with TRBD1. The CDR3 consists of 15 residues. Germline assignment: CDR1 MDHEN and CDR2 SYDVKM. V lost 2 bases and J lost 5; bases outside the gene matches: 6.

V is TRBV4-1 and J is TRBJ2-7; D is unclear. V dropped 3 bases and J dropped 0 bases, with 18 bases sitting between them. The germline V gene has CDR1 MGHRA and CDR2 YSYEKL. This CDR3 is built from 17 residues. The CDR3: CASSHAIRARSSYEQYF. CDR3 bases: TGCGCCAGCAGCCATGCTATTCGGGCTAGAAGCTCCTACGAGCAGTACTTC.

The V and J genes are TRBV30 and TRBJ1-6, with 7 bases that match TRBD1. This CDR3 spans 12 amino acids. V dropped 6 bases and J dropped 9; count of bases not matched to a gene: 5. In germline, CDR1 is GTSNPN, CDR2 SVGIG (reference sequence). This CDR3 reads CACGKGASPLHF. In DNA, the CDR3 is TGTGCCTGCGGAAAGGGGGCTTCACCCCTCCACTTT.

The rearrangement links TRBV4-2 to TRBJ2-7, with 9 bases fitting TRBD1. Per germline, CDR1 LGHNA and CDR2 YNFKEQ. V was pared by 1 base and J by 1 base, with 14 bases of the junction left unmatched. This CDR3 region has 19 residues. The CDR3 region has the DNA TGTGCCAGCAGCCAAGTTTATATAGGGGGACAGGGAGTGTCCTACGAGCAGTACTTC. It yields the protein CASSQVYIGGQGVSYEQYF.

V gene TRBV27 combines with J gene TRBJ2-1; D is perhaps TRBD2 (5 bases). This CDR3 has 16 residues. V gave up 6 bases and J gave up 0 bases, with 15 bases separating them. Germline CDR1 and CDR2: MNHEY and SMNVEV (reference sequence). DNA of the CDR3: TGTGCCAGCAGCCCACCCCTAGCAGCCTCCTACAATGAGCAGTTCTTC. Its protein product is CASSPPLAASYNEQFF.

The chain links TRBV28 to TRBJ1-5; D may be TRBD1 (5 bases). V was shortened by 7 bases and J by 6 bases, with 13 bases between the two germline ends. This CDR3 comprises 13 residues. Germline-derived CDR1 and CDR2 are MDHEN and SYDVKM. The CDR3 here is CASTAGGSQPQHF. Here the CDR3 DNA reads TGTGCCAGCACGGCTGGGGGAAGTCAGCCCCAGCATTTT.

The gene calls are TRBV2 and TRBJ1-1; D possibly corresponds to TRBD1 (5 bases). Between the trimmed V and J ends, which lost 8 bases and 7 bases, there was a span of 14 bases. The CDR3 runs 12 residues. In germline, CDR1 is SNHLY, CDR2 FYNNEI. The CDR3 region is CASGHTSGEAFF. CDR3 bases: TGTGCCAGCGGACATACATCGGGTGAAGCTTTCTTT.

This chain links TRBV4-1 with TRBJ1-2; D unclear. Trimming cost V 6 bases and J 0 bases, with 14 bases left between them. This CDR3 is built from 15 residues. The germline V gene has CDR1 MGHRA and CDR2 YSYEKL. CDR3 bases: TGCGCCAGCAGTCTTAGTCCAGGAGCTAACTATGGCTACACCTTC. Amino acids: CASSLSPGANYGYTF.

The J gene is TRBJ2-1, the V gene TRBV28; D is undetermined. V lost 4 bases and J 4 bases, leaving 14 bases between the germline ends. CDR1 is MDHEN, CDR2 SYDVKM, per germline. The CDR3 has 15 amino acids. The CDR3 loop reads CASSWSGDPYNEQFF. The CDR3 DNA reads TGTGCCAGCAGTTGGTCGGGCGACCCATACAATGAGCAGTTCTTC.

The rearrangement links TRBV28 to TRBJ1-5; D is undetermined. From germline, CDR1 is MDHEN and CDR2 SYDVKM. V dropped 1 base and J dropped 9 bases, with 28 bases sitting between them. CDR3 length: 19 amino acids. The CDR3 nucleotides read TGTGCCAGCAGTTTATTTAGGTTTCGGCAGGCACGAGTAGCAAGGCCCCAGCATTTT. It is translated as CASSLFRFRQARVARPQHF.

The chain couples TRBV5-4 to TRBJ2-3; D unresolved. The CDR3 has 15 amino acids. The germline CDR1 and CDR2 sequences are SGHNT and YYREEE (reference sequence). The V and J ends lost 3 bases and 6 bases respectively, with 17 bases between them. CDR3 DNA sequence: TGTGCCAGCAGCTCATATGGACGTCTCGAGGATACGCAGTATTTT. Translated, it gives CASSSYGRLEDTQYF. The whole variable domain, filled in from reference TRBV5-4 and TRBJ2-3, reads ETGVTQSPTHLIKTRGQQVTLRCSSQSGHNTVSWYQQALGQGPQFIFQYYREEENGRGNFPPRFSGLQFPNYSSELNVNALELDDSALYLCASSSYGRLEDTQYFGPGTRLTVL.

V gene TRBV5-4 combines with J gene TRBJ1-2; D is possibly TRBD1 (6 bases). Between the trimmed V and J ends, which lost 4 bases and 5 bases, there was a span of 12 bases. The germline V gene has CDR1 SGHNT and CDR2 YYREEE (reference sequence). CDR3 size: 13 residues. DNA of the CDR3: TGTGCCAGCAGCGTTGGACAGCCTTATGGCTACACCTTC. It encodes CASSVGQPYGYTF.

The chain is built from TRBV6-4 and TRBJ2-3; TRBD2 agrees at 11 bases. Trimming took 6 bases from V and 2 from J; bases not matched to a gene: 13. Germline V gene lookup returns CDR1 MRHNA and CDR2 SNTAGT. The CDR3 spans 18 residues. CDR3 sequence reads: CASSERNGLAGATDTQYF. CDR3 bases: TGTGCCAGCAGCGAGCGGAATGGACTAGCGGGCGCCACAGATACGCAGTATTTT.